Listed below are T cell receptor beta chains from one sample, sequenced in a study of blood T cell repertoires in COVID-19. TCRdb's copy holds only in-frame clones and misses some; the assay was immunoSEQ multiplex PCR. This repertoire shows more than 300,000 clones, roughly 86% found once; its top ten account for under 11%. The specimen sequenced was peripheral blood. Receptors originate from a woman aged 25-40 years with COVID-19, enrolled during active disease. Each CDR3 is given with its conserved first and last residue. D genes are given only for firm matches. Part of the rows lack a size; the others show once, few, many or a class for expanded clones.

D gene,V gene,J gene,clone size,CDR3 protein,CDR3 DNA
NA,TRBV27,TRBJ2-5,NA,CASSYSSYQETQYF,TGTGCCAGCAGTTACTCCTCCTACCAAGAGACCCAGTACTTC
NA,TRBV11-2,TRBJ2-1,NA,CASSLSTRQTPYNEQFF,TGTGCCAGCAGCTTATCGACCCGACAGACCCCCTACAATGAGCAGTTCTTC
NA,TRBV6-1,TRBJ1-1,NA,CASRQGQRNTEAFF,TGTGCCAGCAGACAAGGACAACGGAACACTGAAGCTTTCTTT
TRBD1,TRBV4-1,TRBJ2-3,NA,CASSRDPGQGADTQYF,TGCGCCAGCAGCCGAGATCCGGGACAGGGCGCAGATACGCAGTATTTT
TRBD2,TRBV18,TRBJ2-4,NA,CASSPSTSGTEGNIQYF,TGTGCCAGCTCACCTTCCACTAGCGGGACAGAGGGAAACATTCAGTACTTC
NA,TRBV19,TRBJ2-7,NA,CASSFRGGEQYF,TGTGCCAGTAGTTTCCGTGGAGGCGAGCAGTACTTC
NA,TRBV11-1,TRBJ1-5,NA,CASSLARELGAGGNQPQHF,TGTGCCAGCAGCTTAGCGCGGGAGCTAGGGGCGGGGGGCAATCAGCCCCAGCATTTT
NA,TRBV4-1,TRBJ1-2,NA,CASSHIRDYGYTF,TGCGCCAGCAGCCACATTCGGGACTATGGCTACACCTTC
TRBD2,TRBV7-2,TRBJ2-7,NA,CASSSRLAGVREQYF,TGTGCCAGCAGCTCCAGACTAGCGGGAGTTCGCGAGCAGTACTTC
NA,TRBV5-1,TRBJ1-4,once,CASSLDSQNTGKLFF,TGCGCCAGCAGCTTGGACAGCCAAAATACCGGAAAACTGTTTTTT
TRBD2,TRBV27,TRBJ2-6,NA,CASSLLASGSGGANVLTF,TGTGCCAGCAGTTTATTGGCTAGCGGGAGTGGGGGGGCCAACGTCCTGACTTTC
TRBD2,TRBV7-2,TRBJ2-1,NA,CASSLGLAGYNEQFF,TGTGCCAGCAGCTTAGGACTAGCGGGATACAATGAGCAGTTCTTC
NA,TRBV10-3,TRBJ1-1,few,CAISESELLNTEAFF,TGTGCCATCAGTGAGTCGGAGCTTTTGAACACTGAAGCTTTCTTT
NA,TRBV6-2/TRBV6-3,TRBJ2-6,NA,CASSDVGGPLSGANVLTF,TGTGCCAGCAGTGACGTCGGCGGGCCCCTCTCTGGGGCCAACGTCCTGACTTTC
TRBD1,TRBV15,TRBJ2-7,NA,CATSRDIPGQGASYEQYF,TGTGCCACCAGCAGAGACATCCCGGGACAGGGGGCCTCCTACGAGCAGTACTTC
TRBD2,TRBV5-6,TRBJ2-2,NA,CASSQSGLAGTGELFF,TGTGCCAGCAGCCAATCCGGACTAGCGGGAACCGGGGAGCTGTTTTTT
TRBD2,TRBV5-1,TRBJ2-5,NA,CASSYRSSGRRQETQYF,TGCGCCAGCTCCTACCGCTCTAGCGGGAGGAGACAAGAGACCCAGTACTTC
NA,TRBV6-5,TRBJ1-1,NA,CASSYSRTVNTEAFF,TGTGCCAGCAGTTACTCTCGGACAGTGAACACTGAAGCTTTCTTT
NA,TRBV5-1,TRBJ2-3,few,CASSSPVLDTQYF,TGCGCCAGCAGCTCCCCCGTCTTAGATACGCAGTATTTT
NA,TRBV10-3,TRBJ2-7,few,CAISGGSYEQYF,TGTGCCATCAGTGGGGGCAGCTACGAGCAGTACTTC
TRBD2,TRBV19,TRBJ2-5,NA,CASSRKREQQTQYF,TGTGCCAGTAGTCGCAAGCGGGAGCAACAAACCCAGTACTTC
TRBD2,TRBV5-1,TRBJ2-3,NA,CASSLGLAGGRTDTQYF,TGCGCCAGCAGCTTGGGGCTAGCGGGAGGGAGGACAGATACGCAGTATTTT
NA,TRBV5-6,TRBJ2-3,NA,CASSLTGTDTQYF,TGTGCCAGCAGCTTGACAGGGACAGATACGCAGTATTTT
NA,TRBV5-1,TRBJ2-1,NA,CASSLEQADNEQFF,TGCGCCAGCAGCTTGGAACAGGCGGACAATGAGCAGTTCTTC
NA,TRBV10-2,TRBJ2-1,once,CASTRSGMDEQFF,TGCGCCAGCACCCGTTCCGGGATGGATGAGCAGTTCTTC
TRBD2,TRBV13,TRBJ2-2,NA,CASSLERGLGTGELFF,TGTGCCAGCAGCTTAGAGCGGGGGCTCGGGACCGGGGAGCTGTTTTTT
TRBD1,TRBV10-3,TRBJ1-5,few,CAISGDRGDQPQHF,TGTGCCATCAGTGGTGACAGGGGTGATCAGCCCCAGCATTTT
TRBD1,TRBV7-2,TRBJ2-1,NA,CASSAQTGVEQFF,TGTGCCAGCAGCGCCCAGACAGGGGTAGAGCAGTTCTTC
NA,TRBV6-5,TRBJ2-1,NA,CASRRSTVNEQFF,TGTGCCAGCAGGCGGAGCACGGTGAATGAGCAGTTCTTC
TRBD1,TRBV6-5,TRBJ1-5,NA,CASSPRTGNNQPQHF,TGTGCCAGCAGTCCGCGGACAGGGAACAATCAGCCCCAGCATTTT
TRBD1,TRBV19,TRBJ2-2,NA,CASSPNIRFPGQGNTGELFF,TGTGCCAGTAGTCCCAATATCCGATTCCCGGGACAGGGTAACACCGGGGAGCTGTTTTTT
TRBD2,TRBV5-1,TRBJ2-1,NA,CASSIVAGAYNEQFF,TGCGCCAGCAGCATTGTAGCGGGAGCTTACAATGAGCAGTTCTTC
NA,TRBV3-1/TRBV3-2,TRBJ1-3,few,CASSDRGRANGNTIYF,TGTGCCAGCAGCGATCGAGGGAGGGCGAATGGAAACACCATATATTTT
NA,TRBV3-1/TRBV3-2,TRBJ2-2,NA,CASSQDPRQLNTGELFF,TGTGCCAGCAGCCAAGATCCCCGACAGTTAAACACCGGGGAGCTGTTTTTT
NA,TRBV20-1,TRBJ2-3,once,CSAVWSGQYF,TGCAGTGCGGTGTGGTCCGGGCAGTATTTT
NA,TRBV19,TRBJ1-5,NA,CASSTAGNQPQHF,TGTGCCAGTAGTACGGCAGGGAATCAGCCCCAGCATTTT
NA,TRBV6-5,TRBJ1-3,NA,CATGRDTDGNTIYF,TGTGCCACCGGACGGGACACCGATGGAAACACCATATATTTT
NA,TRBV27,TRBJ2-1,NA,CASSQGTSVRVRFF,TGTGCCAGCAGCCAGGGGACGAGCGTCAGAGTCAGGTTCTTC
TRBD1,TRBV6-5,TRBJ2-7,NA,CASSYTPGQVKNEQYF,TGTGCCAGCAGTTACACGCCGGGACAGGTGAAAAACGAGCAGTACTTC
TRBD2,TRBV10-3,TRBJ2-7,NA,CANRGGSSEQYF,TGTGCCAACCGGGGGGGATCCAGCGAGCAGTACTTC
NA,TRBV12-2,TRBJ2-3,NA,CASRSTLAGLAGDTQYF,TGTGCAAGTCGCTCGACACTAGCGGGACTCGCCGGGGATACGCAGTATTTT
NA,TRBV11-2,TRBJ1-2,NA,CASSPLVYRRTYGYTF,TGTGCCAGCAGCCCTCTAGTATACAGGCGCACCTATGGCTACACCTTC
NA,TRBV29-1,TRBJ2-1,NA,CSVPRVNRVNEQFF,TGCAGCGTTCCCAGGGTTAACAGAGTCAATGAGCAGTTCTTC
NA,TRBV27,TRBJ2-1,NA,CASSRGTTGIDEQFF,TGTGCCAGCAGCCGGGGCACCACAGGGATCGATGAGCAGTTCTTC
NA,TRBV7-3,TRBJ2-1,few,CASSWGGITNEQFF,TGTGCCAGCAGCTGGGGCGGGATCACGAATGAGCAGTTCTTC
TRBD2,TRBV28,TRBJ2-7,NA,CASTPGTTYEQYF,TGTGCCAGCACCCCCGGGACTACCTACGAGCAGTACTTC
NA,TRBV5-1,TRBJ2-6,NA,CASSPREGAGANVLTF,TGCGCCAGCAGCCCCCGGGAGGGGGCCGGGGCCAACGTCCTGACTTTC
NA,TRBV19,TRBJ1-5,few,CASSILGQGGNQPQHF,TGTGCCAGTAGTATACTCGGGCAGGGTGGAAATCAGCCCCAGCATTTT
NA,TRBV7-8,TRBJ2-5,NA,CASSPGMVRGGKETQYF,TGTGCCAGCAGCCCGGGTATGGTCAGGGGAGGGAAAGAGACCCAGTACTTC
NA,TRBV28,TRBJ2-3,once,CASSLGWEASGTDTQYF,TGTGCCAGCAGTTTGGGTTGGGAGGCTAGCGGCACAGATACGCAGTATTTT
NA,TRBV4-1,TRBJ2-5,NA,CASSQRWTQGLETQYF,TGCGCCAGCAGCCAACGGTGGACGCAGGGATTGGAGACCCAGTACTTC
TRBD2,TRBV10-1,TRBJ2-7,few,CASSDPGLASSYF,TGCGCCAGCAGTGACCCCGGACTAGCTTCAAGTTACTTC
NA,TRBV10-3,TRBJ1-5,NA,CAISRQADQPQHF,TGTGCCATCAGTAGACAGGCTGATCAGCCCCAGCATTTT